This T cell receptor (beta chain) was sequenced during a study of human T cells and chemical hapten exposure. TCRdb recomputed calls from the RACE reads with MiXCR, one row per CDR3 protein. The repertoire includes tens of thousands of distinct CDR3 sequences, over 7.5% of them detected once, and less than 15% sits in the top ten. This clonotype was seen repeatedly, ten times or more. The time point was: patch test 1, 2 weeks after DPC sensitization. Treatment in this sample: therapeutic diphenylcyclopropenone sensitization with weekly scalp DPC. The CDR3 has 16 amino acids. From germline, CDR1 is MDHEN and CDR2 SYDVKM. J gave up 1 base and V 5 bases, and 8 bases lay outside the gene matches.

This receptor was obtained from a woman aged 40 to 50 with alopecia areata. Some clones in this sample may be carry-over from other donors' samples. The chain combines TRBV28 with TRBJ1-1; 9 bases align to TRBD1. The sample here was whole blood, taken in connection with sensitization to the hapten diphenylcyclopropenone (DPC). The DNA for the CDR3 is TGTGCCAGCAGTCCCCAGATGGGACAGGGGAACACTGAAGCTTTCTTT. Its protein is CASSPQMGQGNTEAFF.